The 26 T cell receptor beta chains below all came from one sample that was sequenced in a study of cytomegalovirus exposure and HLA in healthy donors. Researchers ran the PCR with 60 Vbeta and 13 Jbeta primers. TCRdb keeps only in-frame clones here, not all; method: immunoSEQ multiplex PCR. The sample yields 140,000 to 150,000 clones, nearly 90% seen once. The sample taken for sequencing was PBMCs. All receptors derive from a woman aged 40 to 50 in good health and CMV-seronegative.

As for this clone: One junction end does not reproduce the germline sequence, and a read error may be involved. The gene calls are TRBV11-3 and TRBJ2-3, with TRBD2 identical over 10 bases. The CDR3 runs to 15 residues. Germline V gives CDR1 SGHNT, CDR2 YENEEA. The chain's CDR3 is CAGSFGTSGAGTQYF. The CDR3 nucleotides are TGTGCCGGCAGCTTCGGCACTAGCGGGGCCGGGACGCAGTATTTT.

This chain uses TRBV27 with TRBJ2-7; 7 bases are shared with TRBD1. The CDR3 spans 13 residues. J gave up 2 bases and V 6 bases, and 4 bases lay outside the gene matches. CDR1 and CDR2 (germline): MNHEY, SMNVEV (reference sequence). In nucleotides, the CDR3 is TGTGCCAGCAGCAGACAGGGAGCCTACGAGCAGTACTTC. It codes for CASSRQGAYEQYF.

Regarding this clone: The same CDR3 is also encoded by other DNA sequences in this sample. The V and J genes are TRBV6-5 and TRBJ2-7; 8 nucleotides agree with TRBD2. After removal of 2 bases from V and 1 base from J, the junction contained 1 base not matched to a gene. The CDR3 runs to 14 residues. Germline loops: CDR1 MNHEY, CDR2 SVGAGI. CDR3 DNA: TGTGCCAGCAGTTACGCGGGGGGATCCTACGAGCAGTACTTC. Amino acids: CASSYAGGSYEQYF.

This chain connects TRBV10-2 to TRBJ2-3; 10 positions match TRBD2. Germline V lookup: CDR1 WSHSY, CDR2 SAAADI. The CDR3 is 15 amino acids. Trimming removed 3 bases from V and 5 bases from J; junction bases left unmatched: 5. The CDR3 loop is CASSDTAGGVDTQYF. DNA for the CDR3: TGCGCCAGCAGTGATACAGCGGGAGGGGTAGATACGCAGTATTTT.

The V call is TRBV10-1, the J call TRBJ2-7; D ambiguous. CDR1 is WNHNN and CDR2 is SYGVQD in the germline V gene (reference sequence). The CDR3 spans 14 residues. V shed 7 bases and J shed 2 bases, with 15 bases lying between them. The CDR3 reads CASNDIKSPYEQYF. The CDR3 DNA sequence: TGCGCCAGCAACGACATTAAGAGTCCCTACGAGCAGTACTTC.

The chain couples TRBV29-1 to TRBJ2-1, with TRBD1 as a possible D gene (6 bases). V dropped 6 bases and J dropped 2 bases, with 20 bases sitting between them. The V gene's germline CDR1 is SQVTM and CDR2 ANQGSEA. The CDR3 sequence is 16 residues long. This CDR3 is CSVKTWGRGPYNEQFF. Written as DNA, the CDR3 is TGCAGCGTCAAAACCTGGGGCAGGGGACCCTACAATGAGCAGTTCTTC.

This clone has only a few counts. The rearrangement links TRBV7-9 to TRBJ1-2; a possible D gene is TRBD1 (5 bases). Looked up from germline, CDR1 is SEHNR and CDR2 is FQNEAQ (reference sequence). The CDR3 spans 13 residues. V gave up 6 bases and J gave up 6 bases, with 14 bases separating them. This CDR3 is CASRNGAGDGYTF. As DNA, the CDR3 is TGTGCCAGCAGAAATGGGGCTGGGGATGGCTACACCTTC.

The gene calls are TRBV5-6 and TRBJ1-2; D perhaps matches TRBD1 (6 bases). Trimming shortened V by 2 bases and J by 5 bases, and 19 bases separated the two germline ends. There are 16 residues in the CDR3. Germline loops: CDR1 SGHDT, CDR2 YYEEEE. CDR3 in amino acids: CASSLGRGARGYGYTF. CDR3 nucleotides: TGTGCCAGCAGCTTAGGACGGGGGGCGCGGGGGTATGGCTACACCTTC.

V is TRBV14 and J is TRBJ2-7; 7 bases map to TRBD1. The junction had 4 bases not matched to a gene; V was cut back by 3 bases and J by 2 bases. CDR1 is SGHDN, CDR2 FVKESK, per germline. The CDR3 runs to 14 residues. CDR3 amino acids: CASSHPGQPYEQYF. CDR3 nucleotides: TGTGCCAGCAGCCATCCGGGACAGCCCTACGAGCAGTACTTC.

This sequence joins TRBV5-1 and TRBJ2-7; D is perhaps TRBD2 (6 bases). CDR1 is SGHRS and CDR2 is YFSETQ in the germline V gene. The CDR3 length is 13 residues. With 5 bases removed from V and 6 bases from J, the gap between germline ends came to 15 bases. As DNA, the CDR3 is TGCGCCAGCAGTCCCGGGGGTGAGGGCGAGCAGTACTTC. This encodes CASSPGGEGEQYF.

The J gene is TRBJ2-3, the V gene TRBV7-9; no clear D. The CDR3 consists of 14 residues. V dropped 3 bases and J dropped 5 bases, with 12 bases sitting between them. CDR1 is SEHNR, CDR2 FQNEAQ, per germline (reference sequence). The CDR3 nucleotides are TGTGCCAGCAGCTTTGTCTCTACGGGAGATACGCAGTATTTT. Protein product: CASSFVSTGDTQYF. Filled out from reference TRBV7-9 and TRBJ2-3, the complete variable domain reads DTGVSQNPRHKITKRGQNVTFRCDPISEHNRLYWYRQTLGQGPEFLTYFQNEAQLEKSRLLSDRFSAERPKGSFSTLEIQRTEQGDSAMYLCASSFVSTGDTQYFGPGTRLTVL.

The gene calls are TRBV6-5 and TRBJ1-2, with TRBD1 matching over 9 bases. This CDR3 has 14 amino acids. Losses at the gene ends were 6 bases for V and 3 bases for J; bases not matched to a gene: 5. CDR1 is MNHEY, CDR2 SVGAGI, per germline. The CDR3 spells CASRPTGGDYGYTF. For the CDR3, the DNA is TGTGCCAGCAGACCCACAGGGGGCGACTATGGCTACACCTTC.

J is TRBJ2-3 and V is TRBV6-6; D is uncertain. This CDR3 spans 13 amino acids. The V and J ends lost 4 bases and 3 bases respectively, with 8 bases between them. The germline V gene encodes CDR1 MNHNY and CDR2 SVGAGI (reference sequence). The chain's CDR3 is CASSSERTDTQYF. Here the CDR3 DNA reads TGTGCCAGCAGTTCTGAGCGAACAGATACGCAGTATTTT.

V gene TRBV6-5 combines with J gene TRBJ2-7; TRBD1 aligns across 7 bases. Germline lookup yields CDR1 MNHEY and CDR2 SVGAGI. The length of the CDR3 is 13 residues. The trim removed 8 bases at V and 3 bases at J, leaving 7 bases unmatched. DNA for the CDR3: TGTGCCAGCCAAAGGGACAGTCTCTACGAGCAGTACTTC. It yields the protein CASQRDSLYEQYF.

This clone was seen only once. The genes are TRBV6-1 and TRBJ2-7; 7 bases are shared with TRBD2. J was trimmed by 3 bases and V by 5 bases; bases with no gene match: 7. Germline loops: CDR1 MNHNS, CDR2 SASEGT. CDR3 length: 14 amino acids. The CDR3 protein is CASSRSSGGYEQYF. CDR3 nucleotide sequence: TGTGCCAGCAGTCGCTCATCGGGGGGCTACGAGCAGTACTTC.

This clone was seen just once. V usage is TRBV7-2 and J usage is TRBJ2-3, with 13 bases that match TRBD2. The germline V gene has CDR1 SGHTA and CDR2 FQGNSA. The CDR3 extends over 15 amino acids. Germline trimming cut 4 bases from V and 7 bases from J; bases unmatched to any gene: 5. CDR3 sequence reads: CASSSGTSGINTQYF. DNA of the CDR3: TGTGCCAGCAGCTCCGGGACTAGCGGGATAAATACGCAGTATTTT.

The rearrangement joins TRBV6-1 to TRBJ1-1, with 8 bases aligning to TRBD1. V was pared by 4 bases and J by 5 bases, with 3 bases of the junction left unmatched. Germline loops: CDR1 MNHNS, CDR2 SASEGT. CDR3 length: 13 amino acids. The CDR3 reads CASSGQGATEAFF. The CDR3 DNA reads as TGTGCCAGCAGTGGCCAGGGGGCAACTGAAGCTTTCTTT.

This sequence joins TRBV28 and TRBJ1-2; a possible D gene is TRBD1 (5 bases). V was cut by 3 bases and J by 0 bases, with 8 bases left in between. CDR1 is MDHEN, CDR2 SYDVKM, per germline. The CDR3 runs 14 residues. CDR3 protein: CASSFGGSNYGYTF. In DNA form, the CDR3 reads TGTGCCAGCAGTTTCGGGGGGTCTAACTATGGCTACACCTTC.

This chain uses TRBV7-6 with TRBJ2-5, with D perhaps matching TRBD2 (7 bases). Trimming cost V 1 base and J 1 base, with 19 bases left between them. The length of the CDR3 is 18 residues. Germline lookup yields CDR1 SGHVS and CDR2 FNYEAQ. The CDR3 nucleotides are TGTGCCAGCAGCTTAGGTCTTAGGGCCGGGGGGCTCCAAGAGACCCAGTACTTC. It codes for CASSLGLRAGGLQETQYF.

The chain uses TRBV10-3 and TRBJ2-1; tentatively, D is TRBD2 (6 bases). This CDR3 comprises 14 residues. V gave up 4 bases and J gave up 10 bases, with 17 bases separating them. Germline V lookup: CDR1 ENHRY, CDR2 SYGVKD. This CDR3 is CAISGGSGEREQFF. The DNA for the CDR3 is TGTGCCATCAGTGGGGGTAGCGGTGAGCGGGAGCAGTTCTTC.

The gene calls are TRBV30 and TRBJ1-1; weak D call: TRBD1 (6 bases). The CDR3 totals 13 residues. Trimming pared 4 bases from V and 1 base from J, leaving 10 bases between. Germline loops: CDR1 GTSNPN, CDR2 SVGIG (reference sequence). The CDR3 nucleotides are TGTGCCTGGATCGGACAGCCGAACACTGAAGCTTTCTTT. Encoded protein: CAWIGQPNTEAFF. The complete variable domain, with remaining parts taken from reference TRBV30 and TRBJ1-1, reads SQTIHQWPATLVQPVGSPLSLECTVEGTSNPNLYWYRQAAGRGLQLLFYSVGIGQISSEVPQNLSASRPQDRQFILSSKKLLLSDSGFYLCAWIGQPNTEAFFGQGTRLTVV.

The V call is TRBV5-6, the J call TRBJ2-7; tentative D call: TRBD2 (5 bases). The CDR3 runs 13 residues. CDR1 and CDR2 from the germline V gene are SGHDT and YYEEEE. V dropped 4 bases and J dropped 5 bases, with 13 bases sitting between them. In nucleotides, the CDR3 is TGTGCCAGCAGCGTCCGGGGTCGTGACGAGCAGTACTTC. Its protein is CASSVRGRDEQYF.

The genes are TRBV7-2 and TRBJ2-7; 11 bases line up with TRBD2. Germline V CDR1 and CDR2: SGHTA, FQGNSA. Trimming removed 2 bases from V and 4 bases from J; junction bases left unmatched: 16. The CDR3 sequence is 19 residues long. Written as DNA, the CDR3 is TGTGCCAGCAGCTTAAATACCCAGACTAGCGGGGACCCCGGGTACGAGCAGTACTTC. It specifies CASSLNTQTSGDPGYEQYF.

This chain joins TRBV2 and TRBJ1-1; TRBD1 agrees at 10 bases. V lost 6 bases to trimming and J lost 6 bases; unmatched junction nucleotides: 7. Per the germline V gene, CDR1 is SNHLY and CDR2 is FYNNEI. CDR3 size: 14 residues. The CDR3 DNA reads as TGTGCCAGCAGGGTGACAGGGGGCATCCCTGAAGCTTTCTTT. Its translation is CASRVTGGIPEAFF.

This chain uses TRBV5-1 with TRBJ1-1; 8 bases match TRBD1. This CDR3 region has 16 residues. Germline values: CDR1 SGHRS, CDR2 YFSETQ. The junction had 9 bases not matched to a gene; V was cut back by 1 base and J by 4 bases. CDR3: CASSLRSGGRVTEAFF. The CDR3 DNA follows: TGCGCCAGCAGCTTGCGCTCAGGGGGCCGGGTCACTGAAGCTTTCTTT.

This chain links TRBV5-4 with TRBJ2-1; 7 nucleotides agree with TRBD2. The trim removed 0 bases at V and 4 bases at J, leaving 4 bases unmatched. This CDR3 has 15 amino acids. Germline assignment: CDR1 SGHNT and CDR2 YYREEE (reference sequence). CDR3 in amino acids: CASSLVSGPYNEQFF. CDR3 bases: TGTGCCAGCAGCTTGGTTAGCGGGCCTTACAATGAGCAGTTCTTC.